This T cell receptor beta chain was sequenced in a study of CD8 T cells in ankylosing spondylitis. Findings of the study overall: Among TCR beta sequences, a motif of eight or nine highly homologous variants appeared characteristic of ankylosing spondylitis blood.

As for this clonotype: What it binds is not known.

TCRdb ran MiXCR on the 5' RACE reads and lists one entry per CDR3 protein. This sample has 350,000 to 450,000 distinct CDR3 sequences, with around 26% found just once. The TCR comes from a male donor with ankylosing spondylitis. Sequences were obtained from blood, either unsorted or a sorted T cell fraction (not recorded which).

The CDR3 region has the DNA TGCAGTGCCATCCGGGACAGGGGCTCCTACGAGCAGTACTTC. Translating gives CSAIRDRGSYEQYF. V gene TRBV20-1 combines with J gene TRBJ2-7; 10 bases align to TRBD1. This CDR3 has 14 amino acids. Trimming removed 6 bases from V and 0 bases from J; junction bases left unmatched: 5. The germline V gene has CDR1 DFQATT and CDR2 SNEGSKA (reference sequence).